The rows below give T cell receptor beta chains drawn from one sample of a study of cytomegalovirus exposure and HLA in healthy donors. Some clones are missing from TCRdb's copy, which holds only in-frame ones; the method was immunoSEQ multiplex PCR. The sample holds 150,000 to 200,000 clones, about three quarters seen once. Sequenced material: PBMCs. All receptors derive from a woman in her 50s in good health and CMV-seropositive. The CDR3 runs from the conserved cysteine through the conserved F or W. Each record gives: J gene, clone size, V gene, D gene, CDR3 DNA, CDR3 protein. D genes are given only for firm matches. Expanded clones get a size class; other rows say once, few or many, or leave the size out.

j_call: TRBJ2-7
clone_size: -
v_call: TRBV5-1
d_call: TRBD2
cdr3_nt: TGCGCCAGCAGCTCGGCTAGCGGGGGGCCGCGCGAGCAGTACTTC
cdr3_aa: CASSSASGGPREQYF

j_call: TRBJ2-7
clone_size: -
v_call: TRBV7-2
d_call: TRBD1
cdr3_nt: TGTGCCAGCAGCTTAGACAGGGGCTACGAGCAGTACTTC
cdr3_aa: CASSLDRGYEQYF

j_call: TRBJ1-6
clone_size: once
v_call: TRBV28
d_call: TRBD1
cdr3_nt: TGTGCCAGCAGTCCGACAGGGGGCCACTATAATTCACCCCTCCACTTT
cdr3_aa: CASSPTGGHYNSPLHF

j_call: TRBJ2-5
clone_size: -
v_call: TRBV7-8
d_call: -
cdr3_nt: TGTGCCAGCAGCTTCGGCAGGGGAGAGACCCAGTACTTC
cdr3_aa: CASSFGRGETQYF

j_call: TRBJ2-1
clone_size: -
v_call: TRBV7-6
d_call: TRBD2
cdr3_nt: TGTGCCAGCAGCCCTCTCTTAGCGGGAGGGACCTACAATGAGCAGTTCTTC
cdr3_aa: CASSPLLAGGTYNEQFF

j_call: TRBJ2-2
clone_size: -
v_call: TRBV5-6
d_call: -
cdr3_nt: TGTGCCAGCAGCTTGGTACAGGCGGATATCGGGGAGCTGTTTTTT
cdr3_aa: CASSLVQADIGELFF

j_call: TRBJ1-5
clone_size: -
v_call: TRBV4-1
d_call: -
cdr3_nt: TGCGCCAGCAGCATAATTCTGAGCAATCAGCCCCAGCATTTT
cdr3_aa: CASSIILSNQPQHF

j_call: TRBJ2-7
clone_size: -
v_call: TRBV7-2
d_call: TRBD1
cdr3_nt: TGTGCCAGCAGCTTAGGACAGGGGCCGGCATACGAGCAGTACTTC
cdr3_aa: CASSLGQGPAYEQYF

j_call: TRBJ1-5
clone_size: -
v_call: TRBV6-6
d_call: TRBD1
cdr3_nt: TGTGCCAGCAGTTACCACAGGGGGCGTCAGCCCCAGCATTTT
cdr3_aa: CASSYHRGRQPQHF

j_call: TRBJ2-1
clone_size: few
v_call: TRBV9
d_call: -
cdr3_nt: TGTGCCAGCAGCACGGGACTGCTGCGCTCCTACAATGAGCAGTTCTTC
cdr3_aa: CASSTGLLRSYNEQFF

j_call: TRBJ2-5
clone_size: few
v_call: TRBV7-9
d_call: TRBD2
cdr3_nt: TGTGCCAGCAGCCGGCGGGGACTAGCGGGACCAGAGACCCAGTACTTC
cdr3_aa: CASSRRGLAGPETQYF

j_call: TRBJ1-1
clone_size: once
v_call: TRBV27
d_call: TRBD1
cdr3_nt: TGTGCCAGCAGTTTAGCAGGGGGCACTGAAGCTTTCTTT
cdr3_aa: CASSLAGGTEAFF

j_call: TRBJ2-2
clone_size: -
v_call: TRBV5-1
d_call: -
cdr3_nt: TGCGCCAGCAGGGGAGAACTAGCTGCCGGGGAGCTGTTTTTT
cdr3_aa: CASRGELAAGELFF

j_call: TRBJ1-2
clone_size: -
v_call: TRBV27
d_call: TRBD1
cdr3_nt: TGTGCCAGCAGTTTGAACAGGGGAAATGGCTACACCTTC
cdr3_aa: CASSLNRGNGYTF

j_call: TRBJ1-6
clone_size: -
v_call: TRBV5-6
d_call: TRBD1
cdr3_nt: TGTGCCAGCAGCCGGGGACAGGGGGGAGGTGGTTCACCCCTCCACTTT
cdr3_aa: CASSRGQGGGGSPLHF

j_call: TRBJ2-7
clone_size: -
v_call: TRBV9
d_call: TRBD2
cdr3_nt: TGTGCCAGCAGCACGGGACTAACAGCCTACGAGCAGTACTTC
cdr3_aa: CASSTGLTAYEQYF

j_call: TRBJ1-1
clone_size: -
v_call: TRBV30
d_call: -
cdr3_nt: TGTGCCTGGAGTGTAGGAGTCGCTAGAGTGAACACTGAAGCTTTCTTT
cdr3_aa: CAWSVGVARVNTEAFF

j_call: TRBJ2-7
clone_size: -
v_call: TRBV2
d_call: TRBD1
cdr3_nt: TGTGCCAGCAGTCCGACAGGGGGAGTCTACGAGCAGTACTTC
cdr3_aa: CASSPTGGVYEQYF

j_call: TRBJ1-1
clone_size: few
v_call: TRBV7-3
d_call: TRBD1
cdr3_nt: TGTGCCAGCAGCTTAACCCACAGGGGGGACACTGAAGCTTTCTTT
cdr3_aa: CASSLTHRGDTEAFF

j_call: TRBJ2-2
clone_size: -
v_call: TRBV5-1
d_call: TRBD2
cdr3_nt: TGCGCCAGCAGCCAAACTAGCGTTAACACCGGGGAGCTGTTTTTT
cdr3_aa: CASSQTSVNTGELFF

j_call: TRBJ1-1
clone_size: -
v_call: TRBV11-2
d_call: -
cdr3_nt: TGTGCCAGCGGCGGGGTGAACACTGAAGCTTTCTTT
cdr3_aa: CASGGVNTEAFF

j_call: TRBJ2-3
clone_size: -
v_call: TRBV13
d_call: TRBD2
cdr3_nt: TGTGCCAGCAGCTCACGGGGGGAAGACACAGATACGCAGTATTTT
cdr3_aa: CASSSRGEDTDTQYF

j_call: TRBJ1-2
clone_size: -
v_call: TRBV4-3
d_call: TRBD1
cdr3_nt: TGCGCCAGCAGCCGAGACAGGGCGGTTGGCTACACCTTC
cdr3_aa: CASSRDRAVGYTF

j_call: TRBJ2-5
clone_size: -
v_call: TRBV4-2
d_call: -
cdr3_nt: TGTGCCAGCAGCCAAGGCCCTCTAGTAGAAGGTGGCGAGACCCAGTACTTC
cdr3_aa: CASSQGPLVEGGETQYF

j_call: TRBJ1-3
clone_size: -
v_call: TRBV6-1
d_call: TRBD1
cdr3_nt: TGTGCCAGCAGTGACCAGGGGGACTCTGGAAACACCATATATTTT
cdr3_aa: CASSDQGDSGNTIYF

j_call: TRBJ1-1
clone_size: -
v_call: TRBV29-1
d_call: -
cdr3_nt: TGCAGCGTTTCCATCCAGGGCGCTGAAGCTTTCTTT
cdr3_aa: CSVSIQGAEAFF

j_call: TRBJ2-1
clone_size: few
v_call: TRBV5-8
d_call: TRBD2
cdr3_nt: TGTGCCAGCAGCTTGGGGCTAGCGGGAGAGTACAATGAGCAGTTCTTC
cdr3_aa: CASSLGLAGEYNEQFF

j_call: TRBJ1-2
clone_size: -
v_call: TRBV18
d_call: -
cdr3_nt: TGTGCCAGCTCACCAGAACAGGTCTATGGCTACACCTTC
cdr3_aa: CASSPEQVYGYTF

j_call: TRBJ1-1
clone_size: -
v_call: TRBV9
d_call: -
cdr3_nt: TGTGCCAGCGGCGCCGCGGGGGGTGTGGTGGGCACTGAAGCTTTCTTT
cdr3_aa: CASGAAGGVVGTEAFF

j_call: TRBJ2-7
clone_size: -
v_call: TRBV7-9
d_call: -
cdr3_nt: TGTGCCAGCAGCTTAGTGAGTCAGGCGTCCTACGAGCAGTACTTC
cdr3_aa: CASSLVSQASYEQYF

j_call: TRBJ2-1
clone_size: -
v_call: TRBV27
d_call: -
cdr3_nt: TGTGCCAGCACCCCACGCAGATCTGACAATGAGCAGTTCTTC
cdr3_aa: CASTPRRSDNEQFF

j_call: TRBJ1-1
clone_size: -
v_call: TRBV27
d_call: -
cdr3_nt: TGTGCCAGCCGAAGGGCGGGGCCCGTCCGGACTGAAGCTTTCTTT
cdr3_aa: CASRRAGPVRTEAFF

j_call: TRBJ1-5
clone_size: -
v_call: TRBV6-9
d_call: -
cdr3_nt: TGTGCCAGCAGTCACTCCTCCAGGGGAGAGAGCAATCAGCCCCAGCATTTT
cdr3_aa: CASSHSSRGESNQPQHF

j_call: TRBJ2-6
clone_size: -
v_call: TRBV28
d_call: -
cdr3_nt: TGTGCCACCGGGACTCCCGGGGCCAACGTCCTGACTTTC
cdr3_aa: CATGTPGANVLTF

j_call: TRBJ2-2
clone_size: -
v_call: TRBV7-2
d_call: -
cdr3_nt: TGTGCCAGCAGCCCATTGGGGCGTACCGGGGAGCTGTTTTTT
cdr3_aa: CASSPLGRTGELFF

j_call: TRBJ2-7
clone_size: -
v_call: TRBV6-5
d_call: -
cdr3_nt: TGTGCCAGCAGTTACTTTGGACGGACAACCTACGAGCAGTACTTC
cdr3_aa: CASSYFGRTTYEQYF

j_call: TRBJ2-7
clone_size: -
v_call: TRBV19
d_call: -
cdr3_nt: TGTGCCAGTAGTATAGCTGTACCCAAAGGGGTCGAGCAGTACTTC
cdr3_aa: CASSIAVPKGVEQYF

j_call: TRBJ1-2
clone_size: -
v_call: TRBV2
d_call: -
cdr3_nt: TGTGCCAGCAAAGTCGCAGGGGATGGCTACACCTTC
cdr3_aa: CASKVAGDGYTF

j_call: TRBJ2-7
clone_size: -
v_call: TRBV13
d_call: TRBD1
cdr3_nt: TGTGCCAGCAGACGGGCAGGGGGCAGGTACGAGCAGTACTTC
cdr3_aa: CASRRAGGRYEQYF

j_call: TRBJ2-1
clone_size: -
v_call: TRBV7-9
d_call: TRBD1
cdr3_nt: TGTGCCAGCAGCCCGGACAGGTTCAATGAGCAGTTCTTC
cdr3_aa: CASSPDRFNEQFF

j_call: TRBJ2-5
clone_size: -
v_call: TRBV10-3
d_call: -
cdr3_nt: TGTGCCATCAGTGATACTGACGTGGGCCAGGAGACCCAGTACTTC
cdr3_aa: CAISDTDVGQETQYF

j_call: TRBJ2-5
clone_size: -
v_call: TRBV9
d_call: -
cdr3_nt: TGTGCCAGCAGCGTAAGGGGGGAGACCCAGTACTTC
cdr3_aa: CASSVRGETQYF

j_call: TRBJ2-1
clone_size: -
v_call: TRBV20-1
d_call: -
cdr3_nt: TGCAGTGCTAGACCCTACTCGGGAGCTGTCTTC
cdr3_aa: CSARPYSGAVF

j_call: TRBJ1-2
clone_size: once
v_call: TRBV27
d_call: TRBD1
cdr3_nt: TGTGCCAGCAGAATGACAGGGTTCTATGGCTACACCTTC
cdr3_aa: CASRMTGFYGYTF

j_call: TRBJ1-2
clone_size: -
v_call: TRBV6-5
d_call: -
cdr3_nt: TGTGCCAGCAGACTATCCGCTAACTATGGCTACACCTTC
cdr3_aa: CASRLSANYGYTF

j_call: TRBJ2-1
clone_size: -
v_call: TRBV5-1
d_call: TRBD2
cdr3_nt: TGCGCCAGCAAGAGCGGGGGTTCCTACAATGAGCAGTTCTTC
cdr3_aa: CASKSGGSYNEQFF

j_call: TRBJ1-1
clone_size: -
v_call: TRBV2
d_call: TRBD1
cdr3_nt: TGTGCCAGCAGCGGACAGGGGTTTCCCATGAATACTGAAGCTTTCTTT
cdr3_aa: CASSGQGFPMNTEAFF

j_call: TRBJ1-6
clone_size: -
v_call: TRBV10-3
d_call: -
cdr3_nt: TGTGCCACCAAACGATCAGGCGGGGATTCACCCCTCCACTTT
cdr3_aa: CATKRSGGDSPLHF

j_call: TRBJ2-5
clone_size: -
v_call: TRBV9
d_call: -
cdr3_nt: TGTGCCAGCAGCGCCTCGGGAGAGACCCAGTACTTC
cdr3_aa: CASSASGETQYF

j_call: TRBJ2-7
clone_size: -
v_call: TRBV7-2
d_call: TRBD2
cdr3_nt: TGTGCCAGCAGCTTAATAGCGGGGGGCGCAAACGGGGACTACGAGCAGTACTTC
cdr3_aa: CASSLIAGGANGDYEQYF

j_call: TRBJ1-2
clone_size: once
v_call: TRBV7-3
d_call: -
cdr3_nt: TGTGCCAGCAGCTTAACTCACACCTCTAACTATGGCTACACCTTC
cdr3_aa: CASSLTHTSNYGYTF

j_call: TRBJ2-2
clone_size: -
v_call: TRBV6-5
d_call: TRBD1
cdr3_nt: TGTGCCAGCAGTCCAGGGGGCGCCGGGGAGCTGTTTTTT
cdr3_aa: CASSPGGAGELFF

j_call: TRBJ2-3
clone_size: -
v_call: TRBV5-1
d_call: -
cdr3_nt: TGCGCCAGCAGCTTGACAGGACATAGCACAGATACGCAGTATTTT
cdr3_aa: CASSLTGHSTDTQYF

j_call: TRBJ2-5
clone_size: -
v_call: TRBV5-4
d_call: TRBD2
cdr3_nt: TGTGCCAGCAGCTACTCCTTGTTCGGACTAGCTAGAGAGACCCAGTACTTC
cdr3_aa: CASSYSLFGLARETQYF

j_call: TRBJ2-7
clone_size: few
v_call: TRBV7-7
d_call: TRBD2
cdr3_nt: TGTGCTAGCAGCTTAGACTCCAGCGGGGCGTACGAGCAGTACTTC
cdr3_aa: CASSLDSSGAYEQYF